This note documents a single T cell receptor (beta chain) sequence. Its specificity is not known. This table comes from immunoSEQ multiplex PCR, and its TCRdb copy is limited to in-frame clones, with some not included. This table holds about 32,000 clones, about 90% found once. This CDR3 is built from 13 residues. The V gene lost 7 bases and the J gene lost 4 bases, with 11 bases spanning the gap. CDR1 and CDR2 (germline): MNHEY, SVGAGI. The source of the sample is a study of T cells after posttransplantation cyclophosphamide. Findings and limits, study-wide: Skin or GI-infiltrating T cells shared few TRB sequences with blood.

The naive gate required viable CD3+CD4+ or CD3+CD8+ cells with CCR7+CD45RA+CD45RO-CD95-CD27+CD28+ phenotype. Peripheral blood was collected from the related graft donor on the marrow donation day. The chain carries TRBV6-5 and TRBJ1-3; no firm D call. The receptor was isolated from a woman aged 60-70 years in good health, CMV-negative, and a related stem cell transplant donor. Input material: naive CD4+ T cells sorted from PBMCs. In DNA, the CDR3 is TGTGCCAGCATGACGGGAAGGGGAAACACCATATATTTT. It yields the protein CASMTGRGNTIYF.